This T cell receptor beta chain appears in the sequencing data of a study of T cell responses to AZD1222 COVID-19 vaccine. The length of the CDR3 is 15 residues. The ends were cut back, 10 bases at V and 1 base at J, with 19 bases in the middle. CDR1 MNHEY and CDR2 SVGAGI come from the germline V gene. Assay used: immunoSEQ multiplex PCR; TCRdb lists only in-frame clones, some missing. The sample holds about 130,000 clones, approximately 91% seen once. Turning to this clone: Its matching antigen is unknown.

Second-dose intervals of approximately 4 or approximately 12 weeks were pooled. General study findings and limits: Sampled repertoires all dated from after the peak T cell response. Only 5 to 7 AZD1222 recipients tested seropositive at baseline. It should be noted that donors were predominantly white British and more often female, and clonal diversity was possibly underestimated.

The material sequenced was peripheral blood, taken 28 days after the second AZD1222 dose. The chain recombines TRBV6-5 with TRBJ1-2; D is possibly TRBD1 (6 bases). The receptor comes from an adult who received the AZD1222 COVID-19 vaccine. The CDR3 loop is CATRPNGQINYGYTF. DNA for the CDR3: TGTGCCACGCGACCGAATGGACAGATTAACTATGGCTACACCTTC.